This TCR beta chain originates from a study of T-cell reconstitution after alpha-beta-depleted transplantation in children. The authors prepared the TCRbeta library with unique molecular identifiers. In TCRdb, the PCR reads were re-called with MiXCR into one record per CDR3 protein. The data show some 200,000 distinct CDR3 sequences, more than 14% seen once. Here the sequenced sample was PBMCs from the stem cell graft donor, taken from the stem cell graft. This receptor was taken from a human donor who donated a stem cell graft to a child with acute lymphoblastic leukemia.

The CDR3 spells CASSPPGVYMNEQFF. CDR3 DNA sequence: TGTGCCAGCAGCCCGCCGGGGGTGTACATGAATGAGCAGTTCTTC. J is TRBJ2-1 and V is TRBV27; D is possibly TRBD2 (6 bases). The CDR3 consists of 15 residues. The germline V gene has CDR1 MNHEY and CDR2 SMNVEV (reference sequence). V was trimmed by 6 bases and J by 7 bases, leaving 19 bases between them.